The 21 T cell receptor beta chains presented below share a single source sample, sequenced in a study of blood T cell repertoires in COVID-19. Clones were sequenced by immunoSEQ multiplex PCR, and TCRdb holds only the in-frame ones, with some missing. Of approximately 290,000 clones listed, roughly 84% are singletons. Input material: peripheral blood. The source of these receptors is a human donor with COVID-19, enrolled during active disease. The donor label of this sample is uncertain.

This rearrangement joins TRBV27 to TRBJ2-7, with 7 bases that match TRBD1. Germline lookup yields CDR1 MNHEY and CDR2 SMNVEV (reference sequence). The CDR3 sequence is 13 residues long. Trimming removed 7 bases from V and 5 bases from J; junction bases left unmatched: 8. This CDR3 is CASTPRDRDEQYF. CDR3 nucleotides: TGTGCCAGCACCCCCAGGGACAGAGACGAGCAGTACTTC.

The rearrangement uses TRBV27 and TRBJ1-2, with D unresolved. V was cut by 5 bases and J by 4 bases, with 17 bases left in between. CDR3 size: 15 residues. In germline, CDR1 is MNHEY, CDR2 SMNVEV (reference sequence). CDR3 sequence (DNA): TGTGCCAGCAGTGCTACACCGGACTCGATCTATGGCTACACCTTC. This codes for CASSATPDSIYGYTF.

The chain uses TRBV29-1 and TRBJ2-1, with TRBD2 matching over 10 bases. Germline V gene sequence: CDR1 SQVTM, CDR2 ANQGSEA. This CDR3 region has 15 residues. Unmatched junction bases numbered 14, after V lost 5 bases and J lost 10 bases. In nucleotides, the CDR3 is TGCAGCGTTTTATTTACAGGACTAGCGGTCAAGGAGCAGTTCTTC. It specifies CSVLFTGLAVKEQFF.

This clone has a handful of counts. The V gene is TRBV28, the J gene TRBJ2-7; TRBD1 matches at 10 bases. CDR1 and CDR2 (germline): MDHEN, SYDVKM. Trimming took 7 bases from V and 2 from J; bases not matched to a gene: 5. This CDR3 spans 14 amino acids. CDR3 sequence (DNA): TGTGCCAGCATAGATGGGACAGGGGCCTACGAGCAGTACTTC. Its translation: CASIDGTGAYEQYF. Based on the CDR3 plus reference TRBV28 and TRBJ2-7, the full variable domain is DVKVTQSSRYLVKRTGEKVFLECVQDMDHENMFWYRQDPGLGLRLIYFSYDVKMKEKGDIPEGYSVSREKKERFSLILESASTNQTSMYLCASIDGTGAYEQYFGPGTRLTVT.

This chain connects TRBV11-2 to TRBJ1-6; D possibly corresponds to TRBD1 (6 bases). Per the germline V gene, CDR1 is SGHAT and CDR2 is FQNNGV. The ends were cut back, 1 base at V and 9 bases at J, with 13 bases in the middle. This CDR3 comprises 15 residues. CDR3 sequence reads: CASSLGGTSGSPLHF. The CDR3 DNA reads TGTGCCAGCAGCTTAGGGGGGACAAGCGGTTCACCCCTCCACTTT.

This clone was detected once. The chain combines TRBV28 with TRBJ1-5; 8 bases match TRBD1. The length of the CDR3 is 16 residues. CDR1 is MDHEN and CDR2 is SYDVKM in the germline V gene. V dropped 4 bases and J dropped 4; count of bases not matched to a gene: 9. The CDR3 protein is CASSSRDRGGNQPQHF. The DNA for the CDR3 is TGTGCCAGCAGTTCCAGAGACAGGGGAGGAAATCAGCCCCAGCATTTT.

The V and J genes are TRBV6-5 and TRBJ2-7; 15 bases fit TRBD2. This CDR3 spans 15 amino acids. Germline loops: CDR1 MNHEY, CDR2 SVGAGI. V was clipped by 6 bases and J by 5 bases; unmatched bases: 5. CDR3 nucleotide sequence: TGTGCCAGCAGGAGGACTAGCGGGAGGGAGGACGAGCAGTACTTC. It translates to CASRRTSGREDEQYF.

The gene calls are TRBV5-1 and TRBJ2-1; 10 positions match TRBD1. Germline V lookup: CDR1 SGHRS, CDR2 YFSETQ. The CDR3 contains 16 residues. The ends lost 4 bases at V and 4 bases at J; junction bases unmatched: 8. The CDR3 coding sequence is TGCGCCAGCAGCATCCTCGGGACAGGGGCATACAATGAGCAGTTCTTC. This sequence encodes CASSILGTGAYNEQFF.

The chain joins TRBV10-1 to TRBJ2-7; 7 bases are a match to TRBD1. Trimming at V came to 3 bases and at J to 5 bases, leaving 7 bases not matched to a gene. Germline CDR1 WNHNN, CDR2 SYGVQD (reference sequence). CDR3 length: 14 residues. CDR3 sequence (DNA): TGCGCCAGCAGTGAATCGGGACAGACAAACGAGCAGTACTTC. It specifies CASSESGQTNEQYF.

The chain combines TRBV5-8 with TRBJ1-5; no reliable D call. The CDR3 is 14 amino acids. V was shortened by 1 base and J by 1 base, with 6 bases between the two germline ends. The V gene's germline CDR1 is SGHTS and CDR2 YDEGEE. The DNA of the CDR3 is TGTGCCAGCAGCTTGATCGGGAGCAATCAGCCCCAGCATTTT. As protein: CASSLIGSNQPQHF. The whole variable domain, remainder taken from reference TRBV5-8 and TRBJ1-5, is EAGVTQSPTHLIKTRGQQATLRCSPISGHTSVYWYQQALGLGLQFLLWYDEGEERNRGNFPPRFSGRQFPNYSSELNVNALELEDSALYLCASSLIGSNQPQHFGDGTRLSIL.

As concerns this clone: Other DNA sequences in this sample translate to the same CDR3. The chain employs TRBV9 and TRBJ1-2, with a weak D call TRBD1 (6 bases). The V end was cut by 0 bases, the J end by 2 bases, with 8 bases between. The CDR3 loop spans 14 amino acids. Germline V CDR1 and CDR2: SGDLS, YYNGEE. The CDR3 spells CASSVGQGNYGYTF. CDR3 coding DNA: TGTGCCAGCAGCGTAGGGCAGGGGAACTATGGCTACACCTTC.

The chain joins TRBV7-3 to TRBJ2-7, with 10 bases aligning to TRBD2. Germline CDR1 reads SGHTA; CDR2 reads FQGTGA. The CDR3 spans 16 residues. V was clipped by 1 base and J by 5 bases; unmatched bases: 8. The CDR3 loop reads CASSLIRASGSHEQYF. The DNA of the CDR3 is TGTGCCAGCAGCTTAATACGGGCTAGCGGGAGCCACGAGCAGTACTTC. Drawing the rest from reference TRBV7-3 and TRBJ2-7, the complete variable domain is GAGVSQTPSNKVTEKGKYVELRCDPISGHTALYWYRQSLGQGPEFLIYFQGTGAADDSGLPNDRFFAVRPEGSVSTLKIQRTERGDSAVYLCASSLIRASGSHEQYFGPGTRLTVT.

This sequence joins TRBV6-5 and TRBJ2-2; 8 nucleotides match TRBD1. The length of the CDR3 is 14 residues. The junction had 4 bases not matched to a gene; V was cut back by 9 bases and J by 1 base. Germline V gives CDR1 MNHEY, CDR2 SVGAGI. Here the CDR3 DNA reads TGTGCCAGTCTCAGGGGGCGGAACACCGGGGAGCTGTTTTTT. Its protein is CASLRGRNTGELFF.

The chain links TRBV4-3 to TRBJ1-5; D remains ambiguous. CDR1 and CDR2 (germline): LGHNA, YSLEER. The V and J ends lost 0 bases and 7 bases respectively, with 10 bases between them. The CDR3 is 14 amino acids. In DNA, the CDR3 is TGCGCCAGCAGCCAAGAGGCAGATTGGCAGCCCCAGCATTTT. It encodes CASSQEADWQPQHF.

V is TRBV3-1 (or the pseudogene TRBV3-2) and J is TRBJ2-2; D remains unclear. The germline gives CDR1 LGHDT, CDR2 YNNKEL (reference sequence). Trimming took off 0 bases at V and 0 bases at J, with 8 bases between the two ends. This CDR3 has 16 residues. DNA for the CDR3: TGTGCCAGCAGCCAAGAGGCGGTTCCGAACACCGGGGAGCTGTTTTTT. Residues: CASSQEAVPNTGELFF.

The chain is built from TRBV28 and TRBJ1-5; TRBD1 might be the D (5 bases). The length of the CDR3 is 15 residues. Deletions cut 6 bases from V and 5 bases from J, with 17 bases between. CDR1 is MDHEN, CDR2 SYDVKM, per germline. CDR3 amino acids: CASSLRGGWHQPQHF. The CDR3 nucleotides are TGTGCCAGCAGCCTTCGGGGGGGTTGGCATCAGCCCCAGCATTTT. The complete variable domain, with remaining parts taken from reference TRBV28 and TRBJ1-5, reads DVKVTQSSRYLVKRTGEKVFLECVQDMDHENMFWYRQDPGLGLRLIYFSYDVKMKEKGDIPEGYSVSREKKERFSLILESASTNQTSMYLCASSLRGGWHQPQHFGDGTRLSIL.

The chain has TRBV7-3 and TRBJ1-4, with 7 nucleotides matching TRBD1. The germline CDR1 and CDR2 sequences are SGHTA and FQGTGA. This CDR3 has 15 residues. The V segment lost 5 bases and the J segment 2 bases; nucleotides outside the gene matches: 5. The CDR3 DNA is TGTGCCAGCAGCCGGACAGGCGGTACTAATGAAAAACTGTTTTTT. Its protein product is CASSRTGGTNEKLFF. Full variable domain (missing parts from reference TRBV7-3 and TRBJ1-4): GAGVSQTPSNKVTEKGKYVELRCDPISGHTALYWYRQSLGQGPEFLIYFQGTGAADDSGLPNDRFFAVRPEGSVSTLKIQRTERGDSAVYLCASSRTGGTNEKLFFGSGTQLSVL.

The chain couples TRBV5-1 to TRBJ1-4, with D hard to call. Germline CDR1 is SGHRS and CDR2 is YFSETQ. V lost 1 base to trimming and J lost 8 bases, with 15 bases between them. CDR3 length: 15 amino acids. The CDR3: CASSLSPAPEEKLFF. Written as DNA, the CDR3 is TGCGCCAGCAGCTTGTCGCCAGCGCCGGAGGAAAAACTGTTTTTT.

The CDR3 DNA sequence: TGTGCCAGCTCACCTCTGTTGAACACTGAAGCTTTCTTT. It specifies CASSPLLNTEAFF. The V call is TRBV18, the J call TRBJ1-1, with unresolved D. CDR1 is KGHSH, CDR2 LQKENI, per germline. The CDR3 is made up of 13 amino acids. Trimming pared 3 bases from V and 0 bases from J, leaving 5 bases between. Based on the CDR3 plus reference TRBV18 and TRBJ1-1, the full variable domain is NAGVMQNPRHLVRRRGQEARLRCSPMKGHSHVYWYRQLPEEGLKFMVYLQKENIIDESGMPKERFSAEFPKEGPSILRIQQVVRGDSAAYFCASSPLLNTEAFFGQGTRLTVV.

The chain recombines TRBV29-1 with TRBJ2-3, with 10 positions matching TRBD1. V shed 4 bases and J 8 bases; nucleotides not matched to a gene: 6. CDR1 is SQVTM, CDR2 ANQGSEA, per germline. The CDR3 spans 13 residues. CDR3 in DNA: TGCAGCGTTGCCGGGACAGGGGAAGGTACGCAGTATTTT. Its translation is CSVAGTGEGTQYF.

The J gene is TRBJ1-1, the V gene TRBV5-1, with D possibly being TRBD1 (6 bases). Trimming stripped 2 bases from V and 1 base from J, with 12 bases between. Germline V gene lookup returns CDR1 SGHRS and CDR2 YFSETQ. This CDR3 region has 15 residues. CDR3 protein: CASSFSGTPNTEAFF. The CDR3 bases are TGCGCCAGCAGCTTTTCCGGGACACCGAACACTGAAGCTTTCTTT.